The rows below give T cell receptor beta chains drawn from one sample of a study of CD8+CD57+ T cells in acquired aplastic anemia. TCRdb independently ran MiXCR on the reads; one entry per CDR3 protein. This sample has just over 450,000 distinct CDR3 sequences; less than 35% occur once, and the top ten carry roughly 0.89%. Source material: sorted CD4+, CD8+, or CD8+CD57+ T cells (not recorded which) from PBMCs. These receptor sequences come from a human donor with aplastic anemia. CDR3s leave out the opening cysteine and the closing phenylalanine or tryptophan. A D gene is named only where the DNA matches it firmly.

j_gene	d_gene	v_gene	CDR3aa
TRBJ2-7	TRBD2	TRBV20-1	SAKREDSYEQY
TRBJ2-7	-	TRBV7-9	ASGGAASDEQY
TRBJ1-3	-	TRBV4-1	ASSQVQGGSGNTIY
TRBJ1-2	TRBD1	TRBV30	ASDRDGYT
TRBJ2-6	TRBD1	TRBV11-1	ASSWGQGATSGANVLT
TRBJ1-6	TRBD1	TRBV11-2	ASRIRKGQGPNSPLH
TRBJ2-5	TRBD2	TRBV19	ASRSSGNQETQY
TRBJ1-2	-	TRBV25-1	ASSKEARGRLVYGYT
TRBJ1-5	-	TRBV2	ASTADDQPQH
TRBJ1-2	-	TRBV4-3	ASSQVGGIDGYT
TRBJ1-1	-	TRBV11-3	ASSPTGSSWVAF
TRBJ2-7	TRBD1	TRBV20-1	SARDQGEWGYEQY
TRBJ2-7	-	TRBV7-3	ASSLSAEGYEQY
TRBJ1-4	-	TRBV11-2	ASSLPLVGENEKLF
TRBJ2-7	-	TRBV3-1	ASSQAVSVEQY
TRBJ2-7	TRBD1	TRBV6-1	ASSKPGTGKYEQY
TRBJ1-2	TRBD1	TRBV12-3/TRBV12-4	ASADRGRGYGYT
TRBJ2-7	TRBD1	TRBV5-1	ASSLPTGGMYEQY
TRBJ1-2	-	TRBV27	ASSLRGGFYGYT
TRBJ2-5	TRBD2	TRBV29-1	SVVRASGSQETQY
TRBJ1-2	-	TRBV14	ASSPIAGARNYGYT
TRBJ1-2	-	TRBV5-1	ASSSISANYGYT
TRBJ2-4	-	TRBV29-1	SVDAGENIQY
TRBJ2-7	-	TRBV11-2	ASSLGGKEYEQY